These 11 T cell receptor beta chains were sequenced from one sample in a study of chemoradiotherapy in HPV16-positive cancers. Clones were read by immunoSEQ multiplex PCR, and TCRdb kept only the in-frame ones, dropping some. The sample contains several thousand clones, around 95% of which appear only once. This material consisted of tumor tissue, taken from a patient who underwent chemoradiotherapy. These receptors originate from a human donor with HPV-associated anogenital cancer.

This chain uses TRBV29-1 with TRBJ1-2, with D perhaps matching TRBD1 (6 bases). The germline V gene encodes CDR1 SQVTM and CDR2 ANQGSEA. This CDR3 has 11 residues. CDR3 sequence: CTTSGAGGYTF. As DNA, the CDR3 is TGCACTACCTCAGGGGCTGGGGGCTACACCTTC.

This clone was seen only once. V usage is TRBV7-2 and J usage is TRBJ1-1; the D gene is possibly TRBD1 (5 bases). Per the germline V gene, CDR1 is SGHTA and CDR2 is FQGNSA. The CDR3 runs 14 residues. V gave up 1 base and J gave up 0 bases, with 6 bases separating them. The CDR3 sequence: CASSLVGVNTEAFF. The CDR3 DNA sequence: TGTGCCAGCAGCTTAGTAGGGGTGAACACTGAAGCTTTCTTT.

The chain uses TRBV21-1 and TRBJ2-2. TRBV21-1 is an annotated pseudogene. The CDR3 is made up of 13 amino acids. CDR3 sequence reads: CASSIVYTGELFF. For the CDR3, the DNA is TGTGCCAGCAGCATTGTGTACACCGGGGAGCTGTTTTTT.

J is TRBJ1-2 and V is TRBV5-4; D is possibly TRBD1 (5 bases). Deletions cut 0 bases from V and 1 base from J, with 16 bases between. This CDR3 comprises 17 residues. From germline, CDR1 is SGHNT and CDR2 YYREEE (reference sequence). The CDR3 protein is CASSLVFRDADNYGYTF. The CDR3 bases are TGTGCCAGCAGCTTGGTTTTTAGGGACGCTGATAACTATGGCTACACCTTC.

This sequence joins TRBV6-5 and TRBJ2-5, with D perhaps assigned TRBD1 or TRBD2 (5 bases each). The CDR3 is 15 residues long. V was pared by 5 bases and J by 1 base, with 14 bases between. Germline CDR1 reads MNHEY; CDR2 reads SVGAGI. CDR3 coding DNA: TGTGCCAGCAGTATGCTAGGGACGGGCCAAGAGACCCAGTACTTC. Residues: CASSMLGTGQETQYF.

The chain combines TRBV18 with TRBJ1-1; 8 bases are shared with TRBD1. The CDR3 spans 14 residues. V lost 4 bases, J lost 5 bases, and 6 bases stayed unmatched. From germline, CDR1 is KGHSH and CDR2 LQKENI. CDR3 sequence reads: CASSQQGARTEAFF. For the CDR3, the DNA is TGTGCCAGCTCACAGCAGGGGGCGAGGACTGAAGCTTTCTTT.

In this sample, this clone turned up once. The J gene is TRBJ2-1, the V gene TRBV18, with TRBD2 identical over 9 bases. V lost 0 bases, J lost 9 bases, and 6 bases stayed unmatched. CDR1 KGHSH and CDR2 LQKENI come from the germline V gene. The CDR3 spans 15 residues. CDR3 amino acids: CASSPPGTSKGEQFF. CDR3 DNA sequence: TGTGCCAGCTCACCACCGGGGACTAGCAAGGGTGAGCAGTTCTTC.

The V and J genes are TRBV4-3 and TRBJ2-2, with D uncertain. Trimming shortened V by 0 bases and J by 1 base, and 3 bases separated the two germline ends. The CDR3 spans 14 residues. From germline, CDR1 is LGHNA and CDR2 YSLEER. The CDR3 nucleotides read TGCGCCAGCAGCCAAGAACGGAACACCGGGGAGCTGTTTTTT. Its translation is CASSQERNTGELFF.

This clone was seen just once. The CDR3 DNA sequence: TGTGCCAGCAGCGAACAGCTGTCTGGAAACACCATATATTTT. Residues: CASSEQLSGNTIYF. The V call is TRBV2, the J call TRBJ1-3; no firm D call. CDR3 length equals 14 residues. V was pared by 6 bases and J by 1 base, with 10 bases between. Germline V lookup: CDR1 SNHLY, CDR2 FYNNEI.

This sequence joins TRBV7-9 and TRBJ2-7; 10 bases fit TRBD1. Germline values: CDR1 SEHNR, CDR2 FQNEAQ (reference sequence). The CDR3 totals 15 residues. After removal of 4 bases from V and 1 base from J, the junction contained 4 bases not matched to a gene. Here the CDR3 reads CASSSGQGVSYEQYF. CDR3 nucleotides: TGTGCCAGCAGCTCCGGACAGGGGGTTTCCTACGAGCAGTACTTC. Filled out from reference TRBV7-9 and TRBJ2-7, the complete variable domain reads DTGVSQNPRHKITKRGQNVTFRCDPISEHNRLYWYRQTLGQGPEFLTYFQNEAQLEKSRLLSDRFSAERPKGSFSTLEIQRTEQGDSAMYLCASSSGQGVSYEQYFGPGTRLTVT.

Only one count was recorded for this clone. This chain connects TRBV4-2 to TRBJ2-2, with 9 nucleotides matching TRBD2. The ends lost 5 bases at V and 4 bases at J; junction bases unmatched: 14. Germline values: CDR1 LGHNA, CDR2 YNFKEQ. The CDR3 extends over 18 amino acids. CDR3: CASSFFWSAGGATGELFF. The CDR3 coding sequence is TGTGCCAGCAGCTTTTTCTGGTCAGCGGGAGGAGCCACCGGGGAGCTGTTTTTT.